This note documents a single T cell receptor (beta chain) sequence. Its specificity is unknown. With V trimmed by 6 bases and J by 4 bases, 12 bases remained unmatched. This CDR3 has 16 amino acids. Germline loops: CDR1 SQVTM, CDR2 ANQGSEA. The data stem from a study of cytomegalovirus exposure and HLA in healthy donors. Study results and caveats: Cytomegalovirus-associated status was assigned to 150 or so TCR beta chains. Most TCR sequences proved rare, with some public TCRs found in many donors. A few of the chains that were CMV-associated were confirmed in vitro to be specific for CMV antigens. For cytomegalovirus status, the classifier reportedly gave diagnoses with high specificity and sensitivity.

Sequencing used immunoSEQ multiplex PCR; TCRdb keeps in-frame clones, though not all of them. The table has approximately 270,000 clones, 80% to 90% seen once; the top ten hold around 1%. The rearrangement links TRBV29-1 to TRBJ2-1; 10 nucleotides agree with TRBD2. Sequences were obtained from PBMCs. The source is a woman under 30 in good health and CMV-seronegative. CDR3 nucleotide sequence: TGCAGCGTCCGAGGGGGGCCTAGCGGGAGTTACAATGAGCAGTTCTTC. This gives the protein CSVRGGPSGSYNEQFF.